This T cell receptor beta chain was recovered during a study of CD4 T cells in relation to SARS-CoV-2 and coronaviruses. Study-level points and caveats: In 55% to 75% of donors, memory CD4+ clonotypes crossrecognized SARS-CoV-2 and at least one common cold coronavirus spike.

This CDR3 region has 13 residues. Germline CDR1 reads LGHDT; CDR2 reads YNNKEL (reference sequence). Trimming took off 3 bases at V and 3 bases at J, with 9 bases between the two ends. The unexposed donors gave CD4+ T cells in 2011-2018, prior to COVID-19. Isolation of CD4+ T cells took place after less than 13 days in culture. With regard to this clone: Antigen specificity is unknown.

Measured with immunoSEQ multiplex PCR; TCRdb has only the in-frame clones, and not every one. Here the sample spans just under 30,000 clones, about two thirds being singletons. This chain uses TRBV3-1 (or the pseudogene TRBV3-2) with TRBJ2-7; the D gene is possibly TRBD2 (6 bases). The sample taken for sequencing was CD4+ T cells from PBMCs, cultured in vitro. The TCR sequence derives from a human donor in good health. CDR3 sequence reads: CASSQAGFYEQYF. The CDR3 coding sequence is TGTGCCAGCAGCCAGGCGGGGTTCTACGAGCAGTACTTC.